These 15 T cell receptor beta chains were sequenced from one sample in a study of shared clonotypes between healthy human individuals. Naive CD8 populations comprised CD45RO-negative cells positively selected for CCR7, excluding terminally differentiated effector memory CD45RA+ cells. Data came from immunoSEQ multiplex PCR; TCRdb stores just in-frame clones and leaves some out. The profile shows over 2 million clones, approximately 94% of them singletons. Sequenced material: naive CD8+ T cells sorted from blood. The source is a man between 18 and 29 years old in good health.

The chain employs TRBV5-4 and TRBJ2-7; 8 nucleotides agree with TRBD2. The CDR3 sequence is 14 residues long. With V trimmed by 7 bases and J by 4 bases, 10 bases remained unmatched. Germline lookup yields CDR1 SGHNT and CDR2 YYREEE (reference sequence). In nucleotides, the CDR3 is TGTGCCAGCTCGGAGCGGGAGCTCGGGTACGAGCAGTACTTC. Protein sequence: CASSERELGYEQYF.

The chain couples TRBV18 to TRBJ2-7, with D possibly TRBD2 on 6 matching bases. Germline V gene sequence: CDR1 KGHSH, CDR2 LQKENI. V was cut by 4 bases and J by 2 bases, with 15 bases left in between. The CDR3 contains 15 residues. CDR3 sequence: CASSQTDYPTYEQYF. The CDR3, as DNA: TGTGCCAGCTCACAAACGGACTACCCAACCTACGAGCAGTACTTC.

The rearrangement uses TRBV12-5 and TRBJ1-4, with D unresolved. CDR3 size: 15 residues. CDR1 and CDR2 (germline): LGHNT, FRNRAP. V was pared by 0 bases and J by 4 bases, with 9 bases between. This CDR3 reads CASGLVQRFNEKLFF. CDR3 coding DNA: TGTGCTAGTGGTTTGGTGCAACGGTTTAATGAAAAACTGTTTTTT.

The chain couples TRBV9 to TRBJ1-3, with D unresolved. Trimming shortened V by 3 bases and J by 0 bases, and 7 bases separated the two germline ends. Germline-derived CDR1 and CDR2 are SGDLS and YYNGEE. The CDR3 totals 14 residues. This CDR3 reads CASSGRLSGNTIYF. DNA of the CDR3: TGTGCCAGCAGCGGTAGGCTCTCTGGAAACACCATATATTTT.

The chain links TRBV2 to TRBJ2-7; D is unclear. V dropped 3 bases and J dropped 3 bases, with 3 bases sitting between them. Germline lookup yields CDR1 SNHLY and CDR2 FYNNEI. The CDR3 spans 11 residues. The CDR3 nucleotides are TGTGCCAGCAGTGACCACTACGAGCAGTACTTC. It yields the protein CASSDHYEQYF. Supplemented by reference TRBV2 and TRBJ2-7, the full variable domain reads EPEVTQTPSHQVTQMGQEVILRCVPISNHLYFYWYRQILGQKVEFLVSFYNNEISEKSEIFDDQFSVERPDGSNFTLKIRSTKLEDSAMYFCASSDHYEQYFGPGTRLTVT.

The chain couples TRBV6-4 to TRBJ1-2, with a weak D call TRBD1 (5 bases). This CDR3 contains 17 residues. Germline V gives CDR1 MRHNA, CDR2 SNTAGT. Trimming cost V 5 bases and J 2 bases, with 21 bases left between them. CDR3 amino acids: CASSISTPGPINYGYTF. The CDR3 nucleotides are TGTGCCAGCAGTATATCCACCCCGGGGCCTATCAACTATGGCTACACCTTC.

This clone has only one observation. The chain uses TRBV6-5 and TRBJ1-2; TRBD1 matches at 9 bases. Looked up from germline, CDR1 is MNHEY and CDR2 is SVGAGI. V shed 6 bases, J shed 6 bases, and the junction held 11 bases outside the gene matches. The CDR3 has 15 residues. This CDR3 is CASSYRQGGADGYTF. DNA for the CDR3: TGTGCCAGCAGCTACAGACAGGGGGGAGCAGATGGCTACACCTTC.

The rearrangement uses TRBV4-3 and TRBJ2-7; TRBD2 might be the D (7 bases). V lost 2 bases to trimming and J lost 8 bases, with 13 bases between them. CDR1 LGHNA and CDR2 YSLEER come from the germline V gene. The CDR3 consists of 13 residues. The CDR3 nucleotides are TGCGCCAGCAGCCAAAGGGGGGGCGAGCAGCAGTACTTC. Its protein is CASSQRGGEQQYF.

This rearrangement joins TRBV5-1 to TRBJ2-1; maybe TRBD2 (6 bases). CDR3 length: 16 residues. Germline values: CDR1 SGHRS, CDR2 YFSETQ. The V end was cut by 3 bases, the J end by 2 bases, with 15 bases between. CDR3 coding DNA: TGCGCCAGCAGCTGGGGGACTTACGACCCCTACAATGAGCAGTTCTTC. It translates to CASSWGTYDPYNEQFF.

As for this clone: Compared with germline, one end of the junction differs, possibly owing to a read error. The identical CDR3 is also encoded by other nucleotide sequences in the sample. V and J are TRBV4-2 and TRBJ1-1; no clear D gene. The CDR3 sequence is 14 residues long. Germline loops: CDR1 LGHNA, CDR2 YNFKEQ. CDR3 in DNA: TGTGCCAGCAGCCAAGCGGAACTGAGGGCAGAAGCCTTCTTT. Encoded protein: CASSQAELRAEAFF.

The chain recombines TRBV10-3 with TRBJ1-6; D ambiguous. V lost 0 bases, J lost 2 bases, and 11 bases lay in between. The CDR3 covers 17 residues. Germline CDR1 is ENHRY and CDR2 is SYGVKD. The CDR3 is CAISESPGAAYNSPLHF. CDR3 DNA sequence: TGTGCCATCAGTGAGTCTCCGGGAGCGGCCTATAATTCACCCCTCCACTTT.

The rearrangement links TRBV7-8 to TRBJ2-5, with D unresolved. CDR1 and CDR2 (germline): SGHVS, FQNEAQ. Between the trimmed V and J ends, which lost 10 bases and 1 base, there was a span of 10 bases. The CDR3 length is 12 residues. CDR3: CAILDSQETQYF. The CDR3 DNA follows: TGTGCCATCTTAGACTCCCAAGAGACCCAGTACTTC.

The chain combines TRBV4-3 with TRBJ2-7, with TRBD2 matching 7 bases. This CDR3 is built from 14 residues. The V and J ends lost 2 bases and 2 bases, in that order; junction bases with no gene match: 3. CDR1 is LGHNA and CDR2 is YSLEER in the germline V gene. CDR3 nucleotide sequence: TGCGCCAGCAGCCAATGGGCGGGAGCCTACGAGCAGTACTTC. Translation: CASSQWAGAYEQYF.

The gene calls are TRBV9 and TRBJ2-1; TRBD2 matches at 8 bases. V lost 0 bases, J lost 9 bases, and 11 bases stayed unmatched. Germline CDR1 reads SGDLS; CDR2 reads YYNGEE. This CDR3 is built from 16 residues. DNA of the CDR3: TGTGCCAGCAGCGTAGAAGGCGGGAGGCTCAACGGTGAGCAGTTCTTC. Residues: CASSVEGGRLNGEQFF.

The V call is TRBV7-6, the J call TRBJ2-3, with D perhaps matching TRBD2 (6 bases). V shed 0 bases and J shed 2 bases, with 12 bases lying between them. The CDR3 extends over 16 amino acids. Germline lookup yields CDR1 SGHVS and CDR2 FNYEAQ. CDR3 residues: CASSLAAGSHTDTQYF. The CDR3 nucleotides are TGTGCCAGCAGCTTAGCGGCCGGGAGCCACACAGATACGCAGTATTTT.